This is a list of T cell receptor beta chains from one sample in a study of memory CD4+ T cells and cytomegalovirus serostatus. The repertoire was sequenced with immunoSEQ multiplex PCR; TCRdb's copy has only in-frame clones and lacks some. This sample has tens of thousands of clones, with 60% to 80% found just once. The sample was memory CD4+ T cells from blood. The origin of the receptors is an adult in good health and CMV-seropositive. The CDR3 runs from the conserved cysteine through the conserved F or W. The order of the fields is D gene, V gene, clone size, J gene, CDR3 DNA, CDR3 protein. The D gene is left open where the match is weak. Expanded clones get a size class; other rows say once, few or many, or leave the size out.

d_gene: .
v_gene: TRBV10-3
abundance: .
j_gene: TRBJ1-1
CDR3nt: TGTGCCATCAGTGAGTTCCAGGGGAACACTGAAGCTTTCTTT
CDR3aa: CAISEFQGNTEAFF

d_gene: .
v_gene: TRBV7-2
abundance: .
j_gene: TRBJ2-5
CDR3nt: TGTGCCAGCAGCCTCCAGGGCGGGGTGCAAGAGACCCAGTACTTC
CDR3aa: CASSLQGGVQETQYF

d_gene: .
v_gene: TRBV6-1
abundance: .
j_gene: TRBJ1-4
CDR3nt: TGTGCCAGCAGTGAGAACAGTTCTAATGAAAAACTGTTTTTT
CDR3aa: CASSENSSNEKLFF

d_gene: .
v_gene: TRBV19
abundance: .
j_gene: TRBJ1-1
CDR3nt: TGTGCCAGTAAAGAATTGAACACTGAAGCTTTCTTT
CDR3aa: CASKELNTEAFF

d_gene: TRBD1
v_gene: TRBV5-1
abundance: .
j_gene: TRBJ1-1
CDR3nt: TGCGCCAGCAGGCGGACAGGGGTCGGAACTGAAGCTTTCTTT
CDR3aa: CASRRTGVGTEAFF

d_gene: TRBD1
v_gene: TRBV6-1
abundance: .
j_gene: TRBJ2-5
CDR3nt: TGTGCCAGCAGCGCAAACAGGGGGCGAGAGACCCAGTACTTC
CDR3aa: CASSANRGRETQYF

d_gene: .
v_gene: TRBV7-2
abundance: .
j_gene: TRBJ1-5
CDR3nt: TGTGCCAGCAGCTTATTTTCGGACGGATTTCTGCATTTT
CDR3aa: CASSLFSDGFLHF

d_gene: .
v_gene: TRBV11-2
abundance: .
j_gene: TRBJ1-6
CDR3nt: TGTGCCAGCAGCTTAGTTGGCAGTTTTGGAACTCTCTCATCCTCACCCCTCCACTTT
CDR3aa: CASSLVGSFGTLSSSPLHF

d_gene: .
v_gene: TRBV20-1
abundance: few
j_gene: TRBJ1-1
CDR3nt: TGCAGTGCTACCTCGGAGGAAGCGGCTTTCTTT
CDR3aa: CSATSEEAAFF

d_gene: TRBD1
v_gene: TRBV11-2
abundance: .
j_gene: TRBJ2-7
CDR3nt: TGTGCCAGCAGCCCCGGGACAGACGAGCAGTACTTC
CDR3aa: CASSPGTDEQYF

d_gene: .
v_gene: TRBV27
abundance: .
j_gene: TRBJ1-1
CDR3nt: TGTGCCAGCAGTTTAAATAGGATGCGCCTTTTAGGTGAAGCTTTCTTT
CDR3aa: CASSLNRMRLLGEAFF

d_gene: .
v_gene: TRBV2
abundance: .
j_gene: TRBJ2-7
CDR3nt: TGTGCCAGCAGTTCGGACAATTCCTACGAGCAGTACTTC
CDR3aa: CASSSDNSYEQYF

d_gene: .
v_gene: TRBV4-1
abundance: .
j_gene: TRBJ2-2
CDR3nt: TGCGCCAGCAGCCCCAGAGACAACAGGGCCGGGGAGCTGTTTTTT
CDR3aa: CASSPRDNRAGELFF

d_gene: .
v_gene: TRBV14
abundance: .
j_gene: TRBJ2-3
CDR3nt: TGTGCCAGCAGCCTAGGACAGAGCACAGATACGCAGTATTTT
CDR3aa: CASSLGQSTDTQYF

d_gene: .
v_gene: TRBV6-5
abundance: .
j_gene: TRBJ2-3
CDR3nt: TGTGCCAGCCAGATAGACCCCACAGATACGCAGTATTTT
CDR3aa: CASQIDPTDTQYF

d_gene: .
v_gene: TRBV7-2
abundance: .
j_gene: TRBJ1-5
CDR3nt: TGTGCCAGCAGCTTAGACCGAGGCCCCCAGCATTTT
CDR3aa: CASSLDRGPQHF

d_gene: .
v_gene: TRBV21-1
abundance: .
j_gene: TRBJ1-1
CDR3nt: TGTGCCAGCAGCACAGGGAAGGCTATGAACACTGAAGCTTTCTTT
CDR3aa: CASSTGKAMNTEAFF

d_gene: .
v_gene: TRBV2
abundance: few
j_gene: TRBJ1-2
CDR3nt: TGTGCCAGCAACCGGGAGGAGGGCTATGGCTACACCTTC
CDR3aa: CASNREEGYGYTF

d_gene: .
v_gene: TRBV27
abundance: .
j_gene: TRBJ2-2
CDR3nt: TGTGCCAGCAGTTTCGATCCAGAATCGAACACCGGGGAGCTGTTTTTT
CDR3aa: CASSFDPESNTGELFF

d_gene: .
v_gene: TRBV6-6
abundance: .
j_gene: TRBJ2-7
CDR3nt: TGTGCCAGCAGTCGCCCCCGGGGACACCCATCCTACGAGCAGTACTTC
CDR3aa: CASSRPRGHPSYEQYF

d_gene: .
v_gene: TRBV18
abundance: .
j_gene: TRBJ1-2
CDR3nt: TGTGCCAGCTCACCACCTACGGGGACGGAAGGCTACACCTTC
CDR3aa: CASSPPTGTEGYTF

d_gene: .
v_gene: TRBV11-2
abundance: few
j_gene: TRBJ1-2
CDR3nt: TGTGCCAGCAGCTTAGATCGCGAAGCTATGAACTATGGCTACACCTTC
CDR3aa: CASSLDREAMNYGYTF

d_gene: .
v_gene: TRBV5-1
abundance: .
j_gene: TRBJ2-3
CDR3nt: TGCGCCAGCAGCTTGGGAGGGCTAGCCGTAGATACGCAGTATTTT
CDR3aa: CASSLGGLAVDTQYF

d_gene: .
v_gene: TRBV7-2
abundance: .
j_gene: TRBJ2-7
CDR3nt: TGTGCCAGCAGCTTATCCCAGGGCAACTCCTACGAGCAGTACTTC
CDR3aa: CASSLSQGNSYEQYF

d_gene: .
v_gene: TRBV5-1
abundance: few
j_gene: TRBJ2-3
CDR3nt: TGCGCCAGCAGCTTGCGGGAGTACACAGATACGCAGTATTTT
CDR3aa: CASSLREYTDTQYF

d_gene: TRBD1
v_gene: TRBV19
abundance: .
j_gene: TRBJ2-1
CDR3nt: TGTGCCAGTAGTACGACAGGGGCGAAGGGTGAGCAGTTCTTC
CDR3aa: CASSTTGAKGEQFF

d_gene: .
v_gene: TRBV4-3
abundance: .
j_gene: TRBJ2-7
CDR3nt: TGCGCCAGCAGCCAACACGGAGGGGCGGGGTACGAGCAGTACTTC
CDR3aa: CASSQHGGAGYEQYF

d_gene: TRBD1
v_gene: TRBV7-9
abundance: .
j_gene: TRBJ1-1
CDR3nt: TGTGCCAGCAGCTTGGGACAGGGGAACACTGAAGCTTTCTTT
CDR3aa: CASSLGQGNTEAFF

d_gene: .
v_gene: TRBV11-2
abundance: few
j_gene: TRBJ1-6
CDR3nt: TGTGCCAGCAGCTTAGTTAGCGATTCACCCCTCCACTTT
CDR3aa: CASSLVSDSPLHF